The entry that follows covers one TCR beta chain sequence. What it binds is unknown. Sequencing used immunoSEQ multiplex PCR; TCRdb keeps in-frame clones, though not all of them. The data show roughly 100,000 clones, over 80% seen once. The data were taken from a study of T cell responses to AZD1222 COVID-19 vaccine. Whole-study context: Whether given at about 4 or about 12 weeks, second doses were pooled. The study, taken as a whole, reports: Nearly half of spike-specific TCRs reportedly go after variant regions that carry no mutations. Sampled repertoires all dated from after the peak T cell response. Among AZD1222 vaccinees, only five to seven were seropositive at baseline.

The clonotype was recovered from an adult in good health. Specimen: peripheral blood, collected on day 0 of AZD1222 vaccination.

In DNA form, the CDR3 reads TGTGCCAGCAGCTCCTTAGCGGGAGCCAGTGAGCAGTTCTTC. Translating it yields CASSSLAGASEQFF. This chain connects TRBV7-2 to TRBJ2-1; 9 bases match TRBD2. Germline CDR1 is SGHTA and CDR2 is FQGNSA. Losses at the gene ends were 4 bases for V and 9 bases for J; bases not matched to a gene: 7. The CDR3 extends over 14 amino acids.